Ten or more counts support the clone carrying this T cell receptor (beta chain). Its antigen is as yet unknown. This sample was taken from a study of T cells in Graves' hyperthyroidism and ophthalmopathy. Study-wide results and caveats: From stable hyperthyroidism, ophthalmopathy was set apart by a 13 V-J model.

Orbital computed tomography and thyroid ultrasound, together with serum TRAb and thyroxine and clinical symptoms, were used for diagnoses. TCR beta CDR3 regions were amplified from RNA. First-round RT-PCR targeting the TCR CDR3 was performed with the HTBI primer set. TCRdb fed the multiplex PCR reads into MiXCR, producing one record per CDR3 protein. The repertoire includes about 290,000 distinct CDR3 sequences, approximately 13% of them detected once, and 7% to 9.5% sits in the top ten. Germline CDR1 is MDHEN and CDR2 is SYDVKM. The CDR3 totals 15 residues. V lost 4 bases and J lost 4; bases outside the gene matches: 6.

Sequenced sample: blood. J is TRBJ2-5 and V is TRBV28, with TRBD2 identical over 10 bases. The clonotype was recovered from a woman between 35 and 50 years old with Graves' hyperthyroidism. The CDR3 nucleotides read TGTGCCAGCAGTTCTCCTAGCGGGAGTGTAGAGACCCAGTACTTC. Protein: CASSSPSGSVETQYF. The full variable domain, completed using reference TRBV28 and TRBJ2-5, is DVKVTQSSRYLVKRTGEKVFLECVQDMDHENMFWYRQDPGLGLRLIYFSYDVKMKEKGDIPEGYSVSREKKERFSLILESASTNQTSMYLCASSSPSGSVETQYFGPGTRLLVL.